This TCR beta chain was captured in a study of shared clonotypes between healthy human individuals. This table comes from immunoSEQ multiplex PCR, and its TCRdb copy is limited to in-frame clones, with some not included. The repertoire holds some 1.1 million clones, with 77% as singletons. J was trimmed by 5 bases and V by 1 base; bases with no gene match: 5. This CDR3 contains 17 residues. Germline V CDR1 and CDR2: LNHNV, YYDKDF (reference sequence). A word on this clone: What it binds is unknown.

Every donor was a Caucasian adult from Nashville, Tennessee. Study-wide results and limits: Incomplete sequencing of sorted subsets was indicated by rarefaction despite large depth.

V gene TRBV15 combines with J gene TRBJ1-4, with TRBD1 matching over 12 bases. The receptor comes from a man aged 18 to 29 in good health. Some clones in this sample may be carry-over from other donors' samples. Source material: memory CD4+ T cells from PBMCs. Stated subset: CD45RA-negative fraction. CDR3 bases: TGTGCCACCAGCAGAGGGGACAGGGGGCTTCTAAATGAAAAACTGTTTTTT. Its protein is CATSRGDRGLLNEKLFF.